The TCR beta chain described here comes from a study of blood T cell repertoires in COVID-19. Overall study context: Samples representing acute and convalescent COVID-19 were sourced from the United States, Italy and Spain. PBMCs, B-cell-depleted T cells, or T cells provided the cDNA or gDNA that made up the material.

Original handling: Counts of nucleated cells, estimated from reference gene primer amplification, were obtained. Clones were read by immunoSEQ multiplex PCR, and TCRdb kept only the in-frame ones, dropping some. Clonal size and the V and J genes are those of that table, whereas D and trimming came from the DNA. The repertoire includes about 280,000 clones, roughly 85% of them detected once, and around 3% sits in the top ten. The CDR3 is made up of 15 amino acids. Germline V gene data show CDR1 as MGHDK and CDR2 as SYGVNS. V was pared by 1 base and J by 4 bases, with 13 bases between. The rearrangement joins TRBV25-1 to TRBJ1-2; the D gene is possibly TRBD1 (5 bases). Sequencing input: peripheral blood. The receptor was derived from a woman in her twenties or thirties with active or convalescent COVID-19. CDR3 nucleotides: TGTGCCAGCAGTGAATTCGGGGCGGGATTCTATGGCTACACCTTC. It translates to CASSEFGAGFYGYTF.